These 27 T cell receptor beta chains originate from one sample sequenced in a study of blood T cell repertoires in COVID-19 (dated by TCRdb to about 2020). Libraries were prepared through the immunoSEQ multiplex PCR assay. TCRdb took this table from immuneACCESS and kept in-frame rearrangements with V and J called. Such tables lack part of the clones; where checked against another copy, unresolved V genes explain under half of the gap, and the rest is unexplained. This sample holds just over 650,000 clones; 75% to 90% were observed only once. The ten largest clones represent roughly 0.25% of the sample. Sequenced material: peripheral blood. The receptor set was obtained from a woman aged 18-29 years with acute or convalescent COVID-19.

The chain recombines TRBV7-2 with TRBJ2-7; a possible D gene is TRBD1 (5 bases). The CDR3 covers 14 residues. The V gene's germline CDR1 is SGHTA and CDR2 FQGNSA. V lost 3 bases and J 0 bases, leaving 9 bases between the germline ends. CDR3 protein: CASSFTRDSYEQYF. The CDR3 DNA is TGTGCCAGCAGCTTCACCAGGGACTCCTACGAGCAGTACTTC.

The genes are TRBV30 and TRBJ1-6; possibly TRBD1 for D (6 bases). V was clipped by 5 bases and J by 0 bases, with 8 bases between them. The CDR3 is 14 residues long. The V gene's germline CDR1 is GTSNPN and CDR2 SVGIG (reference sequence). CDR3 DNA: TGTGCCTGGGGACAGAGCTCCTATAATTCACCCCTCCACTTT. As protein: CAWGQSSYNSPLHF.

This chain joins TRBV6-7 and TRBJ1-2; the match to TRBD1 covers 8 bases. TRBV6-7 is given ORF status, its function remaining uncertain. The CDR3 loop spans 12 amino acids. V dropped 6 bases and J dropped 8; count of bases not matched to a gene: 5. CDR3 residues: CASRETGEGYTF. CDR3 DNA: TGTGCCAGCAGGGAGACAGGGGAGGGCTACACCTTC.

The count of this clone is one. This chain's CDR3 is CASSTRDFNTGELFF. The CDR3 DNA sequence: TGTGCCAGCAGCACCCGGGACTTTAACACCGGGGAGCTGTTTTTT. This rearrangement joins TRBV9 to TRBJ2-2, with D perhaps TRBD2 (6 bases). V lost 4 bases and J 2 bases, leaving 12 bases between the germline ends. Germline assignment: CDR1 SGDLS and CDR2 YYNGEE. The CDR3 loop spans 15 amino acids.

The rearrangement links TRBV7-9 to TRBJ1-1; TRBD1 is a possible D gene (5 bases). Per germline, CDR1 SEHNR and CDR2 FQNEAQ (reference sequence). V was clipped by 0 bases and J by 1 base, with 9 bases between them. The CDR3 sequence is 15 residues long. The CDR3 spells CASSLALGGNTEAFF. The CDR3 nucleotides read TGTGCCAGCAGCTTAGCGCTGGGGGGGAACACTGAAGCTTTCTTT.

The chain couples TRBV24-1 to TRBJ1-2, with TRBD1 identical over 7 bases. The ends lost 2 bases at V and 6 bases at J; junction bases unmatched: 8. Looked up from germline, CDR1 is KGHDR and CDR2 is SFDVKD. This CDR3 has 15 amino acids. CDR3 coding DNA: TGTGCCACCAGTGATTCGACAGGGACATGGAATGGCTACACCTTC. The encoded protein is CATSDSTGTWNGYTF.

The chain couples TRBV3-1 (or the pseudogene TRBV3-2) to TRBJ1-5, with 7 positions matching TRBD1. The CDR3 loop spans 17 amino acids. Germline lookup yields CDR1 LGHDT and CDR2 YNNKEL (reference sequence). The ends lost 0 bases at V and 0 bases at J; junction bases unmatched: 5. CDR3 amino acids: CASSQDRDSHSNQPQHF. The CDR3 DNA reads TGTGCCAGCAGCCAAGACCGGGACAGCCATAGCAATCAGCCCCAGCATTTT.

The V gene is TRBV11-2, the J gene TRBJ1-2; D not certain. CDR1 is SGHAT and CDR2 is FQNNGV in the germline V gene. The CDR3 covers 14 residues. Trimming removed 3 bases from V and 5 bases from J, with 13 bases in between. CDR3 sequence (DNA): TGTGCCAGCAGCTTTAACAGTGAGGGTTATGGCTACACCTTC. Translation gives CASSFNSEGYGYTF.

This clone showed up just once. The chain combines TRBV5-4 with TRBJ1-3; possible D gene TRBD1, 5 bases. Germline V lookup: CDR1 SGHNT, CDR2 YYREEE (reference sequence). The CDR3 totals 15 residues. V lost 3 bases, J lost 1 base, and 11 bases lay in between. This chain's CDR3 is CASSSVPGSGNTIYF. CDR3 in DNA: TGTGCCAGCAGCTCCGTACCAGGGTCTGGAAACACCATATATTTT.

The CDR3 DNA is TGTGCCAGCAGCCAAGTCGGGGGACAGGGAGGCTCTGGAAACACCATATATTTT. This translates into CASSQVGGQGGSGNTIYF. This chain links TRBV4-2 with TRBJ1-3, with 9 bases that match TRBD1. The CDR3 is 18 amino acids. Trimming cost V 1 base and J 0 bases; bases outside gene matches: 7. Germline lookup yields CDR1 LGHNA and CDR2 YNFKEQ.

The rearrangement links TRBV6-5 to TRBJ1-5; D might be TRBD1 (5 bases). The V end lost 10 bases, the J end lost 3 bases, and 16 bases lay between the germline ends. CDR1 and CDR2 from the germline V gene are MNHEY and SVGAGI. This CDR3 contains 14 residues. Written as DNA, the CDR3 is TGTGCCAAACAGCCAGGGTGGGACAATCAGCCCCAGCATTTT. As protein: CAKQPGWDNQPQHF.

The chain couples TRBV19 to TRBJ2-7, with D maybe TRBD2 (6 bases). V lost 5 bases, J lost 6 bases, and 14 bases lay in between. Germline V gene lookup returns CDR1 LNHDA and CDR2 SQIVND (reference sequence). This CDR3 is 13 amino acids long. CDR3 residues: CASSRGAPGEQYF. DNA for the CDR3: TGTGCCAGTAGTCGCGGGGCGCCCGGCGAGCAGTACTTC.

This rearrangement joins TRBV6-5 to TRBJ2-7, with TRBD1 as a possible D gene (5 bases). The CDR3 spans 15 residues. Germline assignment: CDR1 MNHEY and CDR2 SVGAGI. V lost 7 bases and J 3 bases, leaving 19 bases between the germline ends. The CDR3 spells CASTQSTGTFYEQYF. CDR3 coding DNA: TGTGCCAGCACCCAAAGCACAGGAACCTTCTACGAGCAGTACTTC.

V usage is TRBV6-5 and J usage is TRBJ2-3; 8 nucleotides align to TRBD1. The germline CDR1 and CDR2 sequences are MNHEY and SVGAGI. The ends lost 7 bases at V and 2 bases at J; junction bases unmatched: 5. This CDR3 comprises 14 residues. CDR3 DNA sequence: TGTGCCAGCAATACAGGGGGTTACACAGATACGCAGTATTTT. This sequence encodes CASNTGGYTDTQYF.

The chain's CDR3 is CASSFGQGGYGYTF. The CDR3 DNA follows: TGTGCCAGCAGCTTCGGACAGGGGGGCTATGGCTACACCTTC. The V call is TRBV7-8, the J call TRBJ1-2; TRBD1 aligns across 10 bases. With 3 bases clipped from V and 4 bases from J, the junction kept 2 bases outside the gene matches. Germline CDR1 SGHVS, CDR2 FQNEAQ. The CDR3 sequence is 14 residues long.

This chain connects TRBV19 to TRBJ1-6, with a weak D call TRBD1 (6 bases). V shed 5 bases and J shed 1 base, with 18 bases lying between them. The CDR3 runs to 18 residues. The germline gives CDR1 LNHDA, CDR2 SQIVND (reference sequence). The CDR3 region has the DNA TGTGCCAGTAGTCCCGTGGCCCAGACAGGATCCTATAATTCACCCCTCCACTTT. It specifies CASSPVAQTGSYNSPLHF.

DNA for the CDR3: TGTGCCAGTAGTTCCCAACGGGTGCTAAGACCTACAAACATTCAGTACTTC. This sequence encodes CASSSQRVLRPTNIQYF. This rearrangement joins TRBV19 to TRBJ2-4; D gene unclear. This CDR3 is 17 amino acids long. Per germline, CDR1 LNHDA and CDR2 SQIVND (reference sequence). V dropped 5 bases and J dropped 6 bases, with 23 bases sitting between them.

The rearrangement links TRBV9 to TRBJ1-1, with a tentative D call TRBD1 (5 bases). The ends were cut back, 0 bases at V and 6 bases at J, with 9 bases in the middle. The CDR3 has 13 amino acids. Germline V gives CDR1 SGDLS, CDR2 YYNGEE. The CDR3 reads CASSVVVGPEAFF. CDR3 DNA sequence: TGTGCCAGCAGCGTAGTGGTGGGGCCTGAAGCTTTCTTT. Filled out from reference TRBV9 and TRBJ1-1, the complete variable domain reads DSGVTQTPKHLITATGQRVTLRCSPRSGDLSVYWYQQSLDQGLQFLIQYYNGEERAKGNILERFSAQQFPDLHSELNLSSLELGDSALYFCASSVVVGPEAFFGQGTRLTVV.

The genes are TRBV4-1 and TRBJ2-5; D is undetermined. CDR1 is MGHRA, CDR2 YSYEKL, per germline. The ends were cut back, 1 base at V and 5 bases at J, with 8 bases in the middle. CDR3 length: 13 residues. CDR3 sequence reads: CASSQGFGETQYF. The CDR3 nucleotides read TGCGCCAGCAGCCAAGGCTTCGGGGAGACCCAGTACTTC.

This chain uses TRBV19 with TRBJ1-4; D is ambiguous. The CDR3 length is 14 residues. In germline, CDR1 is LNHDA, CDR2 SQIVND (reference sequence). Deletions cut 3 bases from V and 1 base from J, with 6 bases between. CDR3 amino acids: CASSMGRTNEKLFF. The CDR3 nucleotides read TGTGCCAGTAGTATGGGGAGAACTAATGAAAAACTGTTTTTT.

This chain connects TRBV18 to TRBJ1-2, with TRBD1 as a possible D gene (6 bases). In germline, CDR1 is KGHSH, CDR2 LQKENI. The V gene lost 6 bases and the J gene lost 5 bases, with 19 bases spanning the gap. The CDR3 loop spans 15 amino acids. The CDR3 bases are TGTGCCAGCTCTCCGACCCCAGATAGGGGGTATGGCTACACCTTC. This codes for CASSPTPDRGYGYTF.

This chain joins TRBV25-1 and TRBJ1-1, with D possibly TRBD1 on 5 matching bases. Trimming removed 5 bases from V and 1 base from J, with 8 bases in between. The CDR3 contains 13 residues. Per the germline V gene, CDR1 is MGHDK and CDR2 is SYGVNS. CDR3 region: CASSRGTNTEAFF. In DNA form, the CDR3 reads TGTGCCAGCAGTCGGGGGACGAACACTGAAGCTTTCTTT.

This chain uses TRBV5-5 with TRBJ2-7, with 7 bases lining up with TRBD2. The CDR3 extends over 14 amino acids. CDR1 is SGHKS, CDR2 YYEKEE, per germline (reference sequence). After removal of 3 bases from V and 5 bases from J, the junction contained 8 bases not matched to a gene. In nucleotides, the CDR3 is TGTGCCAGCAGCTCACCGGGACTAAGCCACGAGCAGTACTTC. It is translated as CASSSPGLSHEQYF.

The chain employs TRBV3-1 (or the pseudogene TRBV3-2) and TRBJ1-1; D uncertain. The V end was cut by 3 bases, the J end by 11 bases, with 13 bases between. This CDR3 comprises 12 residues. The germline V gene encodes CDR1 LGHDT and CDR2 YNNKEL (reference sequence). This CDR3 is CASSHLAGEAFF. The CDR3 DNA sequence: TGTGCCAGCAGCCACCTCGCGGGTGAGGCTTTCTTT.

The rearrangement joins TRBV3-1 (or the pseudogene TRBV3-2) to TRBJ1-6, with a tentative D call TRBD1 (5 bases). CDR3 length equals 17 residues. Germline-derived CDR1 and CDR2 are LGHDT and YNNKEL (reference sequence). The V end was cut by 3 bases, the J end by 4 bases, with 16 bases between. The CDR3 protein is CASSHLGGVGYNSPLHF. In DNA, the CDR3 is TGTGCCAGCAGCCACCTAGGAGGGGTGGGGTATAATTCACCCCTCCACTTT.

This chain joins TRBV23-1 and TRBJ2-7; a possible D gene is TRBD2 (6 bases). TRBV23-1 is classed as an ORF, of uncertain function. The CDR3 length is 11 residues. The V and J ends lost 9 bases and 6 bases respectively, with 12 bases between them. CDR3 region: CARGGRGEQYF. The DNA of the CDR3 is TGCGCCAGGGGGGGTAGGGGCGAGCAGTACTTC.

The CDR3 here is CASSQRTGTGYGYTF. In nucleotides, the CDR3 is TGTGCCAGCAGCCAGCGGACAGGGACAGGCTATGGCTACACCTTC. The chain recombines TRBV4-2 with TRBJ1-2, with 8 positions matching TRBD1. The V gene end was trimmed by 3 bases and the J gene end by 4 bases; junction bases not matched to a gene: 7. Looked up from germline, CDR1 is LGHNA and CDR2 is YNFKEQ. CDR3 length: 15 amino acids.